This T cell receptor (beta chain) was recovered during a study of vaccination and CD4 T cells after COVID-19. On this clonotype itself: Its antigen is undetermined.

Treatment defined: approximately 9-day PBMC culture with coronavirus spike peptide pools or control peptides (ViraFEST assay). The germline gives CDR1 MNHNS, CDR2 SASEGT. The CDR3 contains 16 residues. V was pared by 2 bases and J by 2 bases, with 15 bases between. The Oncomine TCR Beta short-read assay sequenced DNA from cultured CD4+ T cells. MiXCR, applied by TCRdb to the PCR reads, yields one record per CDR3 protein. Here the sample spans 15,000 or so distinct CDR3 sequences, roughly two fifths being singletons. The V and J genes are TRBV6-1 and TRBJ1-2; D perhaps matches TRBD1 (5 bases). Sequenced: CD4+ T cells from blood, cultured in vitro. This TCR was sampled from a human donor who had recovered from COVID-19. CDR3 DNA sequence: TGTGCCAGCAGTGAAATGGGGGGGGTGGGGAACTATGGCTACACCTTC. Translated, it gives CASSEMGGVGNYGYTF.